This T cell receptor (beta chain) was observed in a study of control samples from healthy donors and cancer patients. Clones were sequenced by immunoSEQ multiplex PCR, and TCRdb holds only the in-frame ones, with some missing. The data contain around 200,000 clones, about 93% of them singletons. CDR1 is KGHDR and CDR2 is SFDVKD in the germline V gene. This CDR3 has 15 amino acids. V lost 3 bases and J lost 4; bases outside the gene matches: 6. The clonotype comes from a man younger than 30 in good health. The sequenced material came from blood. The V gene is TRBV24-1, the J gene TRBJ2-3, with 7 bases identical to TRBD1. CDR3 loop: CATSDQGQFADTQYF. The CDR3 bases are TGTGCCACCAGTGATCAGGGACAGTTCGCAGATACGCAGTATTTT.